This record concerns one T cell receptor beta chain sequence. Antigen: not known. This sample was taken from a study of Ad26.COV2.S vaccination and SARS-CoV-2 variants. Study information: Participant was drawn from the COV1001 Ad26.COV2.S trial arm. Into the muscle, Ad26.COV2.S was dosed once or twice, 56 days apart.

Study-wide points: People who got the vaccine or the placebo had similar non-spike TCR breadth.

V trimming: 3 bases; J trimming: 9 bases; junction bases outside the gene matches: 9. The CDR3 has 16 residues. Germline assignment: CDR1 SGHRS and CDR2 YFSETQ. Clones were read by immunoSEQ multiplex PCR, and TCRdb kept only the in-frame ones, dropping some. The table has hundreds of thousands of clones, roughly 89% seen once. Regarding treatment: over 15 received Ad26.COV2.S at low or high dose, single or two shots; 5 received placebo; per-sample allocation not given. Sampling took place 63 days after the first vaccine or placebo injection. The vaccine delivered Wuhan-strain SARS-CoV-2 spike through an Ad26 vector.

The sample was peripheral blood, taken in a trial of Ad26.COV2.S vaccine versus placebo. The chain couples TRBV5-1 to TRBJ2-1, with 13 positions matching TRBD2. The sequence was collected from a person between 18 and 59 years old who received the Ad26.COV2.S COVID-19 vaccine or a placebo. Here the CDR3 DNA reads TGCGCCAGCAGCTCAGGGACTAGCGGGATTAGAAGTGAGCAGTTCTTC. Translating it yields CASSSGTSGIRSEQFF.